This record looks at one TCR beta chain sequence and its context. Its antigen is not identified. Different DNA sequences within this sample yield the same CDR3. The CDR3 runs 12 residues. Germline lookup yields CDR1 ENHRY and CDR2 SYGVKD. The V end lost 7 bases, the J end lost 1 base, and 6 bases lay between the germline ends. The sample originates from a study of shared clonotypes between healthy human individuals. Whole-study results and caveats: Researchers found naive subsets generally carried larger estimated richness than memory subsets.

Measured with immunoSEQ multiplex PCR; TCRdb has only the in-frame clones, and not every one. The table has around 2.3 million clones, about 94% seen once. This sequence originates from a man younger than 30 in good health. Material: naive CD4+ T cells sorted from blood. Subset in this sample: CD45RA+ positively selected. This chain connects TRBV10-3 to TRBJ2-3; the D is unclear. CDR3 bases: TGTGCCATCACGTCCGGCACAGATACGCAGTATTTT. Translating gives CAITSGTDTQYF.